This T cell receptor beta chain was sequenced for a study of response to subunit inactivated influenza vaccine. Study-level results: Only a handful of new T cells, the authors suggested, are recruited with each seasonal influenza vaccination.

From the RT-PCR reads, TCRdb called clonotypes with MiXCR, one entry per CDR3 protein. The sample contains roughly 670,000 distinct CDR3 sequences, around 13% of which appear only once. With 1 base clipped from V and 0 bases from J, the junction kept 10 bases outside the gene matches. The length of the CDR3 is 19 residues. Per the germline V gene, CDR1 is SGHNT and CDR2 is YYREEE (reference sequence). Points on this clonotype: Its specificity is not known.

The source is a man aged 45 to 65 who received an inactivated influenza vaccine. This chain connects TRBV5-4 to TRBJ2-3; 11 bases are shared with TRBD2. This specimen consisted of PBMCs from blood, obtained about 14 days before vaccination. CDR3 residues: CASSLYPLLAGASTDTQYF. For the CDR3, the DNA is TGTGCCAGCAGCTTGTACCCCTTACTAGCGGGAGCCAGCACAGATACGCAGTATTTT.